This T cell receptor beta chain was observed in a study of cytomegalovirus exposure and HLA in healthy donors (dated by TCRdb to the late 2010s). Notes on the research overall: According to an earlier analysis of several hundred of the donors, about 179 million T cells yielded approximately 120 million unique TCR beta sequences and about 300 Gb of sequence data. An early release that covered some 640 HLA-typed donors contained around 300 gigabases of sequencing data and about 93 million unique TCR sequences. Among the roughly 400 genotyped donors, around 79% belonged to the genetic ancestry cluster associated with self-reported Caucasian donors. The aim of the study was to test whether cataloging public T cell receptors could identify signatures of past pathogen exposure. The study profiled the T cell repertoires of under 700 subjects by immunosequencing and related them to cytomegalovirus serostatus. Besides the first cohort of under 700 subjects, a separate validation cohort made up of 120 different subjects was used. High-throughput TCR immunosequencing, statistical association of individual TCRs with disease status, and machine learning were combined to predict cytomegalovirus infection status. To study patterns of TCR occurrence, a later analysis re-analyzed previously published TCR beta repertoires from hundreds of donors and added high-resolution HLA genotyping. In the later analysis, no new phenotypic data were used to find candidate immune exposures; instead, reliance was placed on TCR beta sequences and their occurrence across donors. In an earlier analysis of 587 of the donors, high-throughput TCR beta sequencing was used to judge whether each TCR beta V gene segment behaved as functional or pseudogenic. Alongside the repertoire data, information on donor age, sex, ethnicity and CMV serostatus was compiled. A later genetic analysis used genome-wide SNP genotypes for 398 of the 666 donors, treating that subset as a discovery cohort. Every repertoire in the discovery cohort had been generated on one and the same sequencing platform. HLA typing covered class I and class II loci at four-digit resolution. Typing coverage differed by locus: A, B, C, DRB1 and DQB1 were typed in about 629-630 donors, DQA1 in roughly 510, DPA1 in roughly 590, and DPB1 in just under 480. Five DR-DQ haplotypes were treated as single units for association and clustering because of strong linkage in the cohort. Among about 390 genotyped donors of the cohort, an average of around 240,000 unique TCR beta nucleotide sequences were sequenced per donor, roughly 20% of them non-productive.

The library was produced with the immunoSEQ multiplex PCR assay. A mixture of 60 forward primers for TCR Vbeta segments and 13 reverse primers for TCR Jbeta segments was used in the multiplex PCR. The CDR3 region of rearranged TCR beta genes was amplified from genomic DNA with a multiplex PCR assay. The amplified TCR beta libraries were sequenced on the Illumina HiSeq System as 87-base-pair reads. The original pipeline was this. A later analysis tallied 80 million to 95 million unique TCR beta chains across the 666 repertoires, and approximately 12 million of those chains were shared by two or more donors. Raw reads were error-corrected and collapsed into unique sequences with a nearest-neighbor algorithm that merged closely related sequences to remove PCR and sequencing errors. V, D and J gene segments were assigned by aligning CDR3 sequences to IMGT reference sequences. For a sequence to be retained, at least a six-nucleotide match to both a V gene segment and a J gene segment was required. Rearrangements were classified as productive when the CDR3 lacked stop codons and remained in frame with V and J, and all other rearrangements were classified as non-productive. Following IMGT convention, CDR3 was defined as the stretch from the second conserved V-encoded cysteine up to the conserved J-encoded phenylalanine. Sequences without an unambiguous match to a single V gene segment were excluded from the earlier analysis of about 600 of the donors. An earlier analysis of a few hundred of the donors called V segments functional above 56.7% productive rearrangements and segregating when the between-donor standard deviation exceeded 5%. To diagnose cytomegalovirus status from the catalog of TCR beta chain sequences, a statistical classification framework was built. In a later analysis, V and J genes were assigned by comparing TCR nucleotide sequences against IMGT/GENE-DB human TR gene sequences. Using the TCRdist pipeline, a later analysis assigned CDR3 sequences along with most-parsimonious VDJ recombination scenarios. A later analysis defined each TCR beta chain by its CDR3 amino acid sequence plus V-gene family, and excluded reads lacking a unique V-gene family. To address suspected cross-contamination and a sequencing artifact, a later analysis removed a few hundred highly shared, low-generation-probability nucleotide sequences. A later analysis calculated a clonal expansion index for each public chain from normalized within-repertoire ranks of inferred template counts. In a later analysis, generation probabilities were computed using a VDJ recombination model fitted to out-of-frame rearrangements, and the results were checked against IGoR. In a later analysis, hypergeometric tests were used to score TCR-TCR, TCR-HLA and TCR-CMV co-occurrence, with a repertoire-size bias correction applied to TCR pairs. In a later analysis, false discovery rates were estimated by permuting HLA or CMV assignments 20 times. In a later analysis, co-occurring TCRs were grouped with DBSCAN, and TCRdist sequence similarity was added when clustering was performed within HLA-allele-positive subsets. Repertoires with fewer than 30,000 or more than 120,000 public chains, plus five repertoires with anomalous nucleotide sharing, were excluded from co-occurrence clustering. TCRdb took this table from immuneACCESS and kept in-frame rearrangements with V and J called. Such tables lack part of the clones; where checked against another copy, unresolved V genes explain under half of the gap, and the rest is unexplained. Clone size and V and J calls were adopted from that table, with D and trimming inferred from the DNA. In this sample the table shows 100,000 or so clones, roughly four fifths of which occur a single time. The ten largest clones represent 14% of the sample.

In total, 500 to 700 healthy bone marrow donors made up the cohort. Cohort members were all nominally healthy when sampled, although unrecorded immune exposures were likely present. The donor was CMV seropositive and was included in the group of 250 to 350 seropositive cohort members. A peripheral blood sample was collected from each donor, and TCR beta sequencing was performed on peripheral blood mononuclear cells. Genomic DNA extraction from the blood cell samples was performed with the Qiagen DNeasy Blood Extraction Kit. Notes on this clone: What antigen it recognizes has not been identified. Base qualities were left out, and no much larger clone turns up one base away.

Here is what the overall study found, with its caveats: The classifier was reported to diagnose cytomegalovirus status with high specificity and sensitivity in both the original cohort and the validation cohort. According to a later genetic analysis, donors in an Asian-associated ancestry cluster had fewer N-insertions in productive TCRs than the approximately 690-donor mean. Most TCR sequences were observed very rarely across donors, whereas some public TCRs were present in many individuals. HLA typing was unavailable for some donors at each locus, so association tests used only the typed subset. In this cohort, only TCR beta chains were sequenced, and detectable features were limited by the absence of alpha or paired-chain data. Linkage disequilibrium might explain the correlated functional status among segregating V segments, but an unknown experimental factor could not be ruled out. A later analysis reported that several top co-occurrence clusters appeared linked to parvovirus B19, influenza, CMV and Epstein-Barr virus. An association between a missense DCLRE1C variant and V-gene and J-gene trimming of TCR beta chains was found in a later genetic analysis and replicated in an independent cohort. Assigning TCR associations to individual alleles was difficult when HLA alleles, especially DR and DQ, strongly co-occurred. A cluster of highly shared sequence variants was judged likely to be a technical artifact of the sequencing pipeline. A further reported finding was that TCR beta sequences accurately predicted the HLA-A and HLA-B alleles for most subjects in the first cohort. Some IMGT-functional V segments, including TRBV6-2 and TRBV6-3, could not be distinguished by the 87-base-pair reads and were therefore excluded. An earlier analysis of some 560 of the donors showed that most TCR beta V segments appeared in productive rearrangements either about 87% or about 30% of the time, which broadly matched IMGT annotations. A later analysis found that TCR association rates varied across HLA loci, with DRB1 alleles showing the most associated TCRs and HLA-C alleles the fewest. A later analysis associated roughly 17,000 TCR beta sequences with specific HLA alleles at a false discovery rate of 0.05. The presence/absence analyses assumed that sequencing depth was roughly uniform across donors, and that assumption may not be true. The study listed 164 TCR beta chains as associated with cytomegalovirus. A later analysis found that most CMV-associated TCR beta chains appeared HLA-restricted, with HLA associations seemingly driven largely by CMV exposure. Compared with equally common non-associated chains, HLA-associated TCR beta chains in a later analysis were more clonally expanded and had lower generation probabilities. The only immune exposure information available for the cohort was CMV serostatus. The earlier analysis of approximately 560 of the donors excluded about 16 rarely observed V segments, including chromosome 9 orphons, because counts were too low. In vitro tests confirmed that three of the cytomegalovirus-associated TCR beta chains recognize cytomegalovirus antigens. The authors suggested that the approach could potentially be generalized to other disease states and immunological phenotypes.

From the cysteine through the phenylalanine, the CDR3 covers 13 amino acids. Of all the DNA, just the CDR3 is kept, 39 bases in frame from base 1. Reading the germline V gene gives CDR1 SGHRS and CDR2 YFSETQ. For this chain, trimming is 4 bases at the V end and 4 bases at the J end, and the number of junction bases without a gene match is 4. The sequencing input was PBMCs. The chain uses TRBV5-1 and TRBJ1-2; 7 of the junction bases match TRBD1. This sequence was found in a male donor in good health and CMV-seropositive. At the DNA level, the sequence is TGCGCCAGCAGCCCGGGACAGAGCTATGGCTACACCTTC. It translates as CASSPGQSYGYTF. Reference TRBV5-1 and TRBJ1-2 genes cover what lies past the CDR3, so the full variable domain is KAGVTQTPRYLIKTRGQQVTLSCSPISGHRSVSWYQQTPGQGLQFLFEYFSETQRNKGNFPGRFSGRQFSNSRSEMNVSTLELGDSALYLCASSPGQSYGYTFGSGTRLTVV.